This passage covers 5 T cell receptor beta chains from one sample sequenced in a study of blood T cell repertoires in COVID-19. The method was immunoSEQ multiplex PCR; TCRdb's version includes in-frame clones alone and lacks a portion of them. The sample has under 150,000 clones; 84% are singletons. Input material: PBMCs or T cells enriched from blood (not recorded which). The receptors come from a middle-aged man with acute COVID-19.

The gene calls are TRBV6-2 or TRBV6-3 and TRBJ2-7; D might be TRBD1 (6 bases). The CDR3 has 18 residues. V gave up 1 base and J gave up 0 bases, with 19 bases separating them. Germline lookup yields CDR1 MNHEY and CDR2 SVGEGT. CDR3 DNA sequence: TGTGCCAGCAGTTACTACCTCCTCAGGGGCGCCAGCTCCTACGAGCAGTACTTC. It encodes CASSYYLLRGASSYEQYF.

The V call is TRBV6-5, the J call TRBJ1-1; 8 bases are shared with TRBD1. The ends lost 8 bases at V and 11 bases at J; junction bases unmatched: 10. Germline V gene lookup returns CDR1 MNHEY and CDR2 SVGAGI. The CDR3 spans 12 residues. CDR3 in DNA: TGTGCCAGCGGACTCCAGGGGGCGCACGCTTTCTTT. Protein sequence: CASGLQGAHAFF.

The chain couples TRBV7-9 to TRBJ1-3; D gene unclear. Germline V lookup: CDR1 SEHNR, CDR2 FQNEAQ (reference sequence). Trimming stripped 2 bases from V and 0 bases from J, with 8 bases between. The CDR3 has 15 residues. CDR3 in DNA: TGTGCCAGCAGCTTAAACAGCAACTCTGGAAACACCATATATTTT. It is translated as CASSLNSNSGNTIYF.

This chain connects TRBV10-2 to TRBJ2-7; 10 bases agree with TRBD2. The V and J ends lost 0 bases and 3 bases, in that order; junction bases with no gene match: 14. From germline, CDR1 is WSHSY and CDR2 SAAADI. The CDR3 totals 19 residues. The CDR3 bases are TGCGCCAGCAGTGAGTCGAAGCGGGAGGGCCCCTTTTTGAGCTACGAGCAGTACTTC. Its translation is CASSESKREGPFLSYEQYF.

This CDR3 is CASSSLADEQFF. CDR3 DNA sequence: TGTGCCAGCAGTTCGCTAGCGGATGAGCAGTTCTTC. V usage is TRBV7-9 and J usage is TRBJ2-1; TRBD2 matches 7 bases. The CDR3 has 12 amino acids. The germline CDR1 and CDR2 sequences are SEHNR and FQNEAQ (reference sequence). The V gene end was trimmed by 6 bases and the J gene end by 8 bases; junction bases not matched to a gene: 4.